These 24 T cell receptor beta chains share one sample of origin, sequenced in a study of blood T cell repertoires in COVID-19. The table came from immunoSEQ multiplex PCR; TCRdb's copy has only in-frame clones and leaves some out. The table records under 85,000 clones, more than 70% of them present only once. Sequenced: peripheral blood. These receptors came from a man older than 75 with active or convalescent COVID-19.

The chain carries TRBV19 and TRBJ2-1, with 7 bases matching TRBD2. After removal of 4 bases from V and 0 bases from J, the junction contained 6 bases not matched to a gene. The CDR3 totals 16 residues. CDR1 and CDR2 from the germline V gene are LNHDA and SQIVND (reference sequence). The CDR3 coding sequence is TGTGCCAGTAGTAGTCTAGCGGAGAGCTCCTACAATGAGCAGTTCTTC. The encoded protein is CASSSLAESSYNEQFF.

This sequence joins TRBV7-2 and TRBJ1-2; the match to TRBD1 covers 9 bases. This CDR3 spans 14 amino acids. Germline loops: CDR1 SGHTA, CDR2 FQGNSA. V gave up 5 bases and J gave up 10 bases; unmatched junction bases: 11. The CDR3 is CASSTDRGAQDYTF. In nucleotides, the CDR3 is TGTGCCAGCAGCACGGACAGGGGCGCTCAGGACTACACCTTC.

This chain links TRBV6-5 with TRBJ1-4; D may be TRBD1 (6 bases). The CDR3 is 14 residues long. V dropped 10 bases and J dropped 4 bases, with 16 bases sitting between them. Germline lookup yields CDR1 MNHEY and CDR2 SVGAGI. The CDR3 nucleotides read TGTGCCATGGGGAGACAGGAAATTAATGAAAAACTGTTTTTT. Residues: CAMGRQEINEKLFF.

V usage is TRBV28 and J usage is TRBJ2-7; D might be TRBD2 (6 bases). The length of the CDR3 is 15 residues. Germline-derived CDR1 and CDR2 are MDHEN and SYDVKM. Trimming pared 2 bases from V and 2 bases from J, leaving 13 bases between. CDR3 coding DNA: TGTGCCAGCAGTTTAGACTCTAGCGTCGCCTACGAGCAGTACTTC. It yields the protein CASSLDSSVAYEQYF.

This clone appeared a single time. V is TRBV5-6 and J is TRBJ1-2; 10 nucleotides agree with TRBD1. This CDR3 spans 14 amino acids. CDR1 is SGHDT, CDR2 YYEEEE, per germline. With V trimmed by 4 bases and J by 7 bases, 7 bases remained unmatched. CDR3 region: CASSVDRGLSGYTF. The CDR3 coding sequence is TGTGCCAGCAGCGTGGACAGGGGGTTGAGTGGCTACACCTTC.

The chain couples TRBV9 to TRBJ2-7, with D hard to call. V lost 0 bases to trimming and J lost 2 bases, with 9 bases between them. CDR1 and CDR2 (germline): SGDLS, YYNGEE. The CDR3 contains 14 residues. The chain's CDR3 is CASSVGSSAYEQYF. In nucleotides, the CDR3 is TGTGCCAGCAGCGTAGGGTCCTCGGCCTACGAGCAGTACTTC.

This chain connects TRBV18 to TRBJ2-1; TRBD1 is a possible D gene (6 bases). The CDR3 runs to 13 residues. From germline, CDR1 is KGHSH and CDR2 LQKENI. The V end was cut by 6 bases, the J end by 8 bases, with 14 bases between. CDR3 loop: CASSPGQNHEQFF. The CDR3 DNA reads TGTGCCAGCTCGCCCGGACAGAACCATGAGCAGTTCTTC.

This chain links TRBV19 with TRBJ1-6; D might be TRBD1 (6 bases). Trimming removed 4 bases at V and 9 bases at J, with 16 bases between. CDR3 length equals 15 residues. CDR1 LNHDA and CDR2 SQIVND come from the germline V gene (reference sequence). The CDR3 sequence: CASSTNLDSVSPLHF. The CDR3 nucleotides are TGTGCCAGTAGTACTAACCTGGACAGTGTTTCACCCCTCCACTTT.

The CDR3 bases are TGTGCCAGCTTGGGGGGCTACGAGCAGTACTTC. Protein: CASLGGYEQYF. J is TRBJ2-7 and V is TRBV28; tentatively, D is TRBD2 (6 bases). The CDR3 length is 11 residues. V lost 8 bases, J lost 3 bases, and 8 bases lay in between. CDR1 is MDHEN and CDR2 is SYDVKM in the germline V gene.

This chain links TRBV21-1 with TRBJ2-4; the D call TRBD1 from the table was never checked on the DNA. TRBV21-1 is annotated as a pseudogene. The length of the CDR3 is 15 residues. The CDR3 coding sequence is TGTGCCAGCAGCAAAACAGGGGAAGACAAAAACATTCAGTACTTC. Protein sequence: CASSKTGEDKNIQYF.

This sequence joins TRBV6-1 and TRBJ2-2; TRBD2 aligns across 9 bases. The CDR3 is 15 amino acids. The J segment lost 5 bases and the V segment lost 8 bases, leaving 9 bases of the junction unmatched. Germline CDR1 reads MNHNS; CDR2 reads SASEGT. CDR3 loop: CASLGGGRVTGELFF. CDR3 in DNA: TGTGCCAGCCTCGGGGGCGGGAGGGTTACCGGGGAGCTGTTTTTT.

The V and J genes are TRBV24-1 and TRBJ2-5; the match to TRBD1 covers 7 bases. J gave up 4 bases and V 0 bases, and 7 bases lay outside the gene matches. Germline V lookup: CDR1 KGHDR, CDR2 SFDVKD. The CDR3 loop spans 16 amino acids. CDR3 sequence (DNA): TGTGCCACCAGTGATTTGATACAGGGGATTGGAGAGACCCAGTACTTC. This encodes CATSDLIQGIGETQYF.

Here the CDR3 reads CASSPSRGRAYEQYF. The CDR3, as DNA: TGTGCCAGCAGCCCGAGTAGGGGTCGTGCGTACGAGCAGTACTTC. The chain links TRBV7-2 to TRBJ2-7; D perhaps matches TRBD1 (5 bases). The CDR3 consists of 15 residues. Trimming stripped 5 bases from V and 4 bases from J, with 18 bases between. CDR1 is SGHTA, CDR2 FQGNSA, per germline.

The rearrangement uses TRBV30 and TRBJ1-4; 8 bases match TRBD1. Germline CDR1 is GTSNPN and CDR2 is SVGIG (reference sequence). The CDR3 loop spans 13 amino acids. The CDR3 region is CVVSTGGREKLFF. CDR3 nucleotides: TGTGTGGTGTCAACAGGGGGTAGGGAAAAACTGTTTTTT.

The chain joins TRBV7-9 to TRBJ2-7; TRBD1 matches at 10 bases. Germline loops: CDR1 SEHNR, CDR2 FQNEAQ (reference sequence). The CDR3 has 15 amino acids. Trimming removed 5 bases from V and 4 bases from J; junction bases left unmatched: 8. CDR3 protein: CASSRDRGQRYEQYF. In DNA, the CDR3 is TGTGCCAGCAGCCGAGACAGGGGGCAAAGGTACGAGCAGTACTTC. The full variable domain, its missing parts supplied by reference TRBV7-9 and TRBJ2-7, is DTGVSQNPRHKITKRGQNVTFRCDPISEHNRLYWYRQTLGQGPEFLTYFQNEAQLEKSRLLSDRFSAERPKGSFSTLEIQRTEQGDSAMYLCASSRDRGQRYEQYFGPGTRLTVT.

The DNA for the CDR3 is TGTGCCAGTAAGGTTGGGACTAGCTTCACCGGGGAGCTGTTTTTT. It encodes CASKVGTSFTGELFF. The chain joins TRBV19 to TRBJ2-2, with 9 bases that match TRBD2. After removal of 7 bases from V and 4 bases from J, the junction contained 7 bases not matched to a gene. The CDR3 runs to 15 residues. Germline CDR1 and CDR2: LNHDA and SQIVND (reference sequence).

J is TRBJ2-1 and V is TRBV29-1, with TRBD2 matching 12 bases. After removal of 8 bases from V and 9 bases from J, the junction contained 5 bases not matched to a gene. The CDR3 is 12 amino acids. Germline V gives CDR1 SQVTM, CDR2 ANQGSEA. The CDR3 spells CSTGLAGAEQFF. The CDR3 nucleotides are TGCAGCACGGGACTAGCGGGTGCTGAGCAGTTCTTC.

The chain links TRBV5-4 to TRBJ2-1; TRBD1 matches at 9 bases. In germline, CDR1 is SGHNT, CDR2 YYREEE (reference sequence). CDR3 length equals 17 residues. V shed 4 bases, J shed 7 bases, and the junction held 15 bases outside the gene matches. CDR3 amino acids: CASSPRPVTGGTNEQFF. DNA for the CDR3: TGTGCCAGCAGCCCAAGACCGGTCACAGGGGGCACAAATGAGCAGTTCTTC. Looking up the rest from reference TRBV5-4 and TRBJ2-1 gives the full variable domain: ETGVTQSPTHLIKTRGQQVTLRCSSQSGHNTVSWYQQALGQGPQFIFQYYREEENGRGNFPPRFSGLQFPNYSSELNVNALELDDSALYLCASSPRPVTGGTNEQFFGPGTRLTVL.

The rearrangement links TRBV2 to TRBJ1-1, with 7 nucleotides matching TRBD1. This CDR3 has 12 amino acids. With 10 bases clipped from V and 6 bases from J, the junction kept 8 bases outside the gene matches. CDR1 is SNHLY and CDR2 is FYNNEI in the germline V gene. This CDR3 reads CAITGERAEAFF. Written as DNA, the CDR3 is TGTGCCATCACAGGGGAGAGGGCTGAAGCTTTCTTT. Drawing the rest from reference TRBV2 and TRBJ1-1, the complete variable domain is EPEVTQTPSHQVTQMGQEVILRCVPISNHLYFYWYRQILGQKVEFLVSFYNNEISEKSEIFDDQFSVERPDGSNFTLKIRSTKLEDSAMYFCAITGERAEAFFGQGTRLTVV.

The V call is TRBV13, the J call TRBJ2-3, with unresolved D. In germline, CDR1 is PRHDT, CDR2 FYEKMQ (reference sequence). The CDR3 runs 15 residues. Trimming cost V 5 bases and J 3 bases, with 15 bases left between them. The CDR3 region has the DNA TGTGCCAGCAGCGTTGAGAACTTCGGGACAGATACGCAGTATTTT. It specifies CASSVENFGTDTQYF.

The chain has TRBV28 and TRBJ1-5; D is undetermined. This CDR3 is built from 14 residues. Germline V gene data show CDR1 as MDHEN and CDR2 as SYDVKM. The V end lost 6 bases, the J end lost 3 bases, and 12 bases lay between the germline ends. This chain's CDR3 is CASRFPDTNQPQHF. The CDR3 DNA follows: TGTGCCAGCAGATTCCCCGACACCAATCAGCCCCAGCATTTT.

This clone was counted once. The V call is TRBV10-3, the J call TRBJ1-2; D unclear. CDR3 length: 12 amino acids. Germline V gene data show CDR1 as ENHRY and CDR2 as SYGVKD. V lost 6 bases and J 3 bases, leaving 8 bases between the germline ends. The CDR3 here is CAIRGEDYGYTF. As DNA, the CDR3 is TGTGCCATCAGGGGTGAGGACTATGGCTACACCTTC.

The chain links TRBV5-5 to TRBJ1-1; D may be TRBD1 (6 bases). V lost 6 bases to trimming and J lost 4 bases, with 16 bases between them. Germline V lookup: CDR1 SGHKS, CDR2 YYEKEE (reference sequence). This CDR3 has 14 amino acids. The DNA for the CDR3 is TGTGCCAGCACCATCCAGGGAGGGGGCACTGAAGCTTTCTTT. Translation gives CASTIQGGGTEAFF. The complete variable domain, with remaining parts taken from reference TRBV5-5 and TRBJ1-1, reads DAGVTQSPTHLIKTRGQQVTLRCSPISGHKSVSWYQQVLGQGPQFIFQYYEKEERGRGNFPDRFSARQFPNYSSELNVNALLLGDSALYLCASTIQGGGTEAFFGQGTRLTVV.

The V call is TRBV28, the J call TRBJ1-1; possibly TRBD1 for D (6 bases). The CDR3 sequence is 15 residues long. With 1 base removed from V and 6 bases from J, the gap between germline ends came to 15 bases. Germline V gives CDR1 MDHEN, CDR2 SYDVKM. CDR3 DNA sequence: TGTGCCAGCAGTTTATTTTCAGCTCAGGGGCCTGAAGCTTTCTTT. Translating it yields CASSLFSAQGPEAFF. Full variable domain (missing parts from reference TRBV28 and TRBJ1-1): DVKVTQSSRYLVKRTGEKVFLECVQDMDHENMFWYRQDPGLGLRLIYFSYDVKMKEKGDIPEGYSVSREKKERFSLILESASTNQTSMYLCASSLFSAQGPEAFFGQGTRLTVV.